The 22 T cell receptor beta chains below come from one sample, sequenced in a study of OX40 agonist ivuxolimab in advanced cancers. Assay used: immunoSEQ multiplex PCR; TCRdb lists only in-frame clones, some missing. The sample carries some 58,000 clones, 91% recorded once. The source material was CD4+ or CD8+ T cells sorted from blood, sampled in a trial of the OX40 agonist ivuxolimab. The receptor source for this set is an adult with an advanced solid tumor such as melanoma, head and neck, liver or kidney cancer.

This chain uses TRBV16 with TRBJ1-2, with a tentative D call TRBD1 (5 bases). The CDR3 extends over 14 amino acids. From germline, CDR1 is KGHSY and CDR2 FQNENV. V lost 4 bases and J 6 bases, leaving 15 bases between the germline ends. In DNA, the CDR3 is TGTGCCAGCAGCCCCATAAGGGGTTTCAATGGCTACACCTTC. This codes for CASSPIRGFNGYTF.

The chain recombines TRBV9 with TRBJ1-4; D possibly corresponds to TRBD1 (5 bases). The CDR3 totals 16 residues. The V and J ends lost 0 bases and 1 base respectively, with 10 bases between them. Germline lookup yields CDR1 SGDLS and CDR2 YYNGEE. CDR3 in DNA: TGTGCCAGCAGCGTAGTGGGGAGGGGAACTAATGAAAAACTGTTTTTT. Protein product: CASSVVGRGTNEKLFF.

CDR3 in amino acids: CASSLSTDTQYF. The CDR3 DNA sequence: TGTGCCAGCAGCCTTAGTACAGATACGCAGTATTTT. The chain joins TRBV7-9 to TRBJ2-3; the D is unclear. Per the germline V gene, CDR1 is SEHNR and CDR2 is FQNEAQ (reference sequence). The V gene lost 5 bases and the J gene lost 3 bases, with 6 bases spanning the gap. CDR3 length: 12 amino acids.

This clone has a single count. This chain links TRBV9 with TRBJ1-2; D gene uncertain. Germline V gene sequence: CDR1 SGDLS, CDR2 YYNGEE. The CDR3 has 12 residues. V was pared by 1 base and J by 8 bases, with 9 bases between. The CDR3 region is CASSVQAGGYTF. The CDR3 DNA is TGTGCCAGCAGCGTACAGGCGGGCGGCTACACCTTC.

The V gene is TRBV14, the J gene TRBJ2-2; the match to TRBD1 covers 7 bases. Germline CDR1 reads SGHDN; CDR2 reads FVKESK. The CDR3 runs 15 residues. After removal of 1 base from V and 5 bases from J, the junction contained 4 bases not matched to a gene. CDR3 amino acids: CASSQGTGVTGELFF. DNA of the CDR3: TGTGCCAGCAGCCAAGGGACAGGAGTAACCGGGGAGCTGTTTTTT. The entire variable domain, with the rest obtained from reference TRBV14 and TRBJ2-2, is as follows: EAGVTQFPSHSVIEKGQTVTLRCDPISGHDNLYWYRRVMGKEIKFLLHFVKESKQDESGMPNNRFLAERTGGTYSTLKVQPAELEDSGVYFCASSQGTGVTGELFFGEGSRLTVL.

DNA for the CDR3: TGTGCTAGTGGCCTATTCTCCGGGGACAGGGGGCGCGGGGAGCTGTTTTTT. Its translation is CASGLFSGDRGRGELFF. The chain employs TRBV12-5 and TRBJ2-2, with 12 bases lining up with TRBD1. Unmatched junction bases numbered 12, after V lost 6 bases and J lost 7 bases. Germline CDR1 LGHNT, CDR2 FRNRAP. CDR3 length: 17 residues. Complete variable domain (other parts from reference TRBV12-5 and TRBJ2-2): DARVTQTPRHKVTEMGQEVTMRCQPILGHNTVFWYRQTMMQGLELLAYFRNRAPLDDSGMPKDRFSAEMPDATLATLKIQPSEPRDSAVYFCASGLFSGDRGRGELFFGEGSRLTVL.

This clone was detected once. The chain links TRBV6-6 to TRBJ2-7; TRBD1 or TRBD2 may be the D gene (5 bases each). The germline gives CDR1 MNHNY, CDR2 SVGAGI (reference sequence). Deletions cut 7 bases from V and 0 bases from J, with 10 bases between. The CDR3 loop spans 13 amino acids. The CDR3 sequence: CASNRGNSYEQYF. The CDR3 coding sequence is TGTGCCAGCAACCGGGGCAACTCCTACGAGCAGTACTTC.

The rearrangement joins TRBV10-3 to TRBJ2-1; 10 bases are shared with TRBD2. This CDR3 has 13 amino acids. Germline CDR1 is ENHRY and CDR2 is SYGVKD. V lost 5 bases to trimming and J lost 5 bases; unmatched junction nucleotides: 0. The CDR3 loop reads CAISSGGDNEQFF. In nucleotides, the CDR3 is TGTGCCATCAGTAGCGGGGGGGACAATGAGCAGTTCTTC.

This clone was recorded only once. The rearrangement uses TRBV6-1 and TRBJ1-1, with 7 bases identical to TRBD1. Germline V gene sequence: CDR1 MNHNS, CDR2 SASEGT. This CDR3 has 17 residues. After removal of 3 bases from V and 0 bases from J, the junction contained 10 bases not matched to a gene. The CDR3 DNA follows: TGTGCCAGCAGTGATTTTCCCGAGGGGGCAGTGAACACTGAAGCTTTCTTT. Protein sequence: CASSDFPEGAVNTEAFF.

The V gene is TRBV20-1, the J gene TRBJ2-3; 8 bases are shared with TRBD2. Germline V gene lookup returns CDR1 DFQATT and CDR2 SNEGSKA (reference sequence). CDR3 length: 11 residues. Trimming removed 5 bases from V and 14 bases from J; junction bases left unmatched: 9. The CDR3 sequence is CSASGGYSPYF. CDR3 sequence (DNA): TGCAGTGCTTCGGGGGGGTATTCTCCGTATTTT.

The J gene is TRBJ2-7, the V gene TRBV6-5; 9 bases match TRBD2. Unmatched junction bases numbered 5, after V lost 6 bases and J lost 2 bases. Germline CDR1 reads MNHEY; CDR2 reads SVGAGI. The CDR3 loop spans 14 amino acids. CDR3 sequence (DNA): TGTGCCAGCAGACCTAGCGGGATACCCTACGAGCAGTACTTC. It encodes CASRPSGIPYEQYF.

This clone appeared once. The V gene is TRBV6-1, the J gene TRBJ1-2, with D uncertain. The CDR3 is 12 residues long. Germline-derived CDR1 and CDR2 are MNHNS and SASEGT. V dropped 5 bases and J dropped 8 bases, with 12 bases sitting between them. CDR3 DNA sequence: TGTGCCAGCAGTTATACGGGCTCAGGCTACACCTTC. Translating gives CASSYTGSGYTF.

As DNA, the CDR3 is TGTGCCAGCAGCAAAGACCCCATATACGAGCAGTACTTC. It yields the protein CASSKDPIYEQYF. The V and J genes are TRBV21-1 and TRBJ2-7. TRBV21-1 is given as a pseudogene. The CDR3 spans 13 residues.

This chain links TRBV5-1 with TRBJ2-5; perhaps TRBD2 as D (7 bases). V shed 3 bases and J shed 5 bases, with 14 bases lying between them. From germline, CDR1 is SGHRS and CDR2 YFSETQ. This CDR3 has 14 residues. The CDR3 bases are TGCGCCAGCAGCTCTGGGGGGGCGCAGGAGACCCAGTACTTC. The encoded protein is CASSSGGAQETQYF.

V gene TRBV23-1 combines with J gene TRBJ2-2; 7 nucleotides line up with TRBD1. TRBV23-1 is recorded as an ORF, its role being uncertain. The CDR3 consists of 16 residues. J was trimmed by 3 bases and V by 4 bases; bases with no gene match: 8. The chain's CDR3 is CASSPPTGKDTGELFF. The CDR3 DNA reads TGCGCCAGCAGTCCGCCGACAGGGAAGGACACCGGGGAGCTGTTTTTT.

The V call is TRBV30, the J call TRBJ1-5; D may be TRBD1 (6 bases). Trimming left V 2 bases short and J 3 bases short, with 23 bases between. CDR3 size: 18 residues. Germline CDR1 GTSNPN, CDR2 SVGIG (reference sequence). CDR3 residues: CAWSSTRTDLFSNQPQHF. The CDR3 DNA reads as TGTGCCTGGAGTTCCACTCGGACAGACCTTTTTTCCAATCAGCCCCAGCATTTT.

This CDR3 reads CASTQPSSTDTQYF. CDR3 nucleotides: TGTGCCAGCACCCAGCCGTCTAGCACAGATACGCAGTATTTT. This chain connects TRBV28 to TRBJ2-3; no reliable D call. The germline V and J ends were trimmed by 7 bases and 0 bases, with 11 bases remaining between them. The CDR3 is made up of 14 amino acids. Germline V gene sequence: CDR1 MDHEN, CDR2 SYDVKM.

The V gene is TRBV6-1, the J gene TRBJ2-3, with a tentative D call TRBD1 (5 bases). The V gene lost 8 bases and the J gene lost 0 bases, with 15 bases spanning the gap. The V gene's germline CDR1 is MNHNS and CDR2 SASEGT. The CDR3 is 15 amino acids. The CDR3 DNA reads as TGTGCCAGCCTCAGCCGACAGATTAGCACAGATACGCAGTATTTT. This sequence encodes CASLSRQISTDTQYF.

This clone was seen only once. This CDR3 is CASSTRSAGADLNEQFF. The CDR3 nucleotides read TGTGCCAGCAGTACTCGGAGTGCCGGGGCCGATCTTAATGAGCAGTTCTTC. The chain couples TRBV28 to TRBJ2-1; D is perhaps TRBD1 or TRBD2 (5 bases each). Trimming left V 5 bases short and J 7 bases short, with 24 bases between. CDR1 and CDR2 from the germline V gene are MDHEN and SYDVKM. The CDR3 runs to 17 residues.

The chain uses TRBV7-8 and TRBJ2-1; TRBD1 agrees at 11 bases. The ends lost 4 bases at V and 8 bases at J; junction bases unmatched: 10. The CDR3 covers 16 residues. The germline V gene has CDR1 SGHVS and CDR2 FQNEAQ. In DNA, the CDR3 is TGTGCCAGCAGCTCCTGGGACAGGGGGGGCGGCGATGAGCAGTTCTTC. Translated, it gives CASSSWDRGGGDEQFF.

The V and J genes are TRBV28 and TRBJ1-4; TRBD1 matches at 8 bases. Germline values: CDR1 MDHEN, CDR2 SYDVKM. This CDR3 has 15 amino acids. The junction had 5 bases not matched to a gene; V was cut back by 6 bases and J by 2 bases. The CDR3 nucleotides are TGTGCCAGCAGCCCAGGGGGCCTCACTAATGAAAAACTGTTTTTT. Its protein product is CASSPGGLTNEKLFF.

V usage is TRBV7-2 and J usage is TRBJ2-1, with TRBD1 identical over 9 bases. This CDR3 region has 15 residues. Trimming removed 2 bases from V and 9 bases from J; junction bases left unmatched: 8. The germline V gene encodes CDR1 SGHTA and CDR2 FQGNSA. The CDR3 sequence is CASSLFGDRDAEQFF. In DNA, the CDR3 is TGTGCCAGCAGCTTATTCGGGGACAGGGATGCTGAGCAGTTCTTC.